The rows below give T cell receptor beta chains drawn from one sample of a study of shared clonotypes between healthy human individuals. The assay was immunoSEQ multiplex PCR, and TCRdb's table has in-frame clones only and misses some. Of about 2.2 million clones listed, 80% to 95% are singletons. Material for sequencing was naive CD8+ T cells from PBMCs. All receptors derive from a man aged 18 to 29 in good health. Some clones in this sample may be carry-over from other donors' samples. CDR3s include the opening cysteine and the closing phenylalanine or tryptophan. The D gene is left open where the match is weak. Rows may omit the clone size; those that give it use once, few, many or a size class.

J gene: TRBJ1-4
V gene: TRBV11-2
clone size: .
D gene: TRBD1
CDR3 DNA: TGTGCCAGCAGCTTGACAGGGACTTTGGAAAAACTGTTTTTT
CDR3 protein: CASSLTGTLEKLFF

J gene: TRBJ2-7
V gene: TRBV15
clone size: .
D gene: .
CDR3 DNA: TGTGCCACCAGCACCGAAGGAGCGAGCTCCTACGAGCAGTACTTC
CDR3 protein: CATSTEGASSYEQYF

J gene: TRBJ1-1
V gene: TRBV30
clone size: .
D gene: .
CDR3 DNA: TGTGCCTGGAGTCTGGACCGTTACACTGAAGCTTTCTTT
CDR3 protein: CAWSLDRYTEAFF

J gene: TRBJ2-3
V gene: TRBV30
clone size: .
D gene: .
CDR3 DNA: TGTGCCTGGAGCCCCTTAGCGGAGCGCACAGATACGCAGTATTTT
CDR3 protein: CAWSPLAERTDTQYF

J gene: TRBJ2-2
V gene: TRBV9
clone size: .
D gene: .
CDR3 DNA: TGTGCCAGCAGCTCCATGGGAACCGGGGAGCTGTTTTTT
CDR3 protein: CASSSMGTGELFF

J gene: TRBJ1-1
V gene: TRBV4-2
clone size: .
D gene: .
CDR3 DNA: TGTGCCAGCAGCCCGAAGACAGGCCCTACAATGAACACTGAAGCTTTCTTT
CDR3 protein: CASSPKTGPTMNTEAFF

J gene: TRBJ2-1
V gene: TRBV13
clone size: once
D gene: .
CDR3 DNA: TGTGCCAGCAGCTTTCTCCCAGGGAGAGGTGAGCAGTTCTTC
CDR3 protein: CASSFLPGRGEQFF

J gene: TRBJ2-1
V gene: TRBV9
clone size: .
D gene: .
CDR3 DNA: TGTGCCAGCAGCGTCCAGACAGGATTAGACTACAATGAGCAGTTCTTC
CDR3 protein: CASSVQTGLDYNEQFF

J gene: TRBJ2-7
V gene: TRBV15
clone size: once
D gene: .
CDR3 DNA: TGTGCCACCAGTACCTGGGACCATTCCTACGAGCAGTACTTC
CDR3 protein: CATSTWDHSYEQYF

J gene: TRBJ2-5
V gene: TRBV18
clone size: .
D gene: TRBD2
CDR3 DNA: TGTGCCAGCTCTCCCGGGACTAGCGGGAGAGATTGGGAGACCCAGTACTTC
CDR3 protein: CASSPGTSGRDWETQYF

J gene: TRBJ2-6
V gene: TRBV2
clone size: .
D gene: TRBD1
CDR3 DNA: TGTGCCAGCAGTGAAGTCTTAGGGACAGGGGACTCTGGGGCCAACGTCCTGACTTTC
CDR3 protein: CASSEVLGTGDSGANVLTF

J gene: TRBJ2-3
V gene: TRBV13
clone size: .
D gene: TRBD2
CDR3 DNA: TGTGCCAGCAGCTCCCGGGACAGTACTAGCGGGAGACGGACAGATACGCAGTATTTT
CDR3 protein: CASSSRDSTSGRRTDTQYF

J gene: TRBJ1-2
V gene: TRBV7-2
clone size: .
D gene: .
CDR3 DNA: TGTGCCAGCAGCTTAGAAATCCGGGACGGGAACTATGGCTACACCTTC
CDR3 protein: CASSLEIRDGNYGYTF

J gene: TRBJ1-1
V gene: TRBV4-2
clone size: .
D gene: .
CDR3 DNA: TGTGCCAGCACCCAGGGATCGGGGGGTGGCACTGAAGCTTTCTTT
CDR3 protein: CASTQGSGGGTEAFF

J gene: TRBJ2-2
V gene: TRBV7-8
clone size: .
D gene: .
CDR3 DNA: TGTGCCAGCCGTCCGAACACCGGGGAGCTGTTTTTT
CDR3 protein: CASRPNTGELFF

J gene: TRBJ2-3
V gene: TRBV5-5
clone size: few
D gene: .
CDR3 DNA: TGTGCCAGCAGCTTGTGGCCCCAACGATCCGACACAGATACGCAGTATTTT
CDR3 protein: CASSLWPQRSDTDTQYF

J gene: TRBJ2-1
V gene: TRBV4-3
clone size: .
D gene: .
CDR3 DNA: TGCGCCAGCAGCCAAGCAAAGTTCAGCGATGAGCAGTTCTTC
CDR3 protein: CASSQAKFSDEQFF

J gene: TRBJ1-1
V gene: TRBV27
clone size: .
D gene: .
CDR3 DNA: TGTGCCAGCAGTTCATTTGTCGGGGAACCTGAAGCTTTCTTT
CDR3 protein: CASSSFVGEPEAFF

J gene: TRBJ2-7
V gene: TRBV23-1
clone size: .
D gene: TRBD2
CDR3 DNA: TGCGCCAGCTCAATAGCGGGAACCGACTACGAGCAGTACTTC
CDR3 protein: CASSIAGTDYEQYF

J gene: TRBJ2-1
V gene: TRBV11-2
clone size: .
D gene: TRBD2
CDR3 DNA: TGTGCCAGCAGCGGGCGTTTAGGTGGGACTAGCGGCGACAATGAGCAGTTCTTC
CDR3 protein: CASSGRLGGTSGDNEQFF

J gene: TRBJ1-1
V gene: TRBV7-9
clone size: .
D gene: .
CDR3 DNA: TGTGCCAGCAGCCCACGGGGGGCCGGCACTGAAGCTTTCTTT
CDR3 protein: CASSPRGAGTEAFF

J gene: TRBJ2-2
V gene: TRBV19
clone size: once
D gene: TRBD2
CDR3 DNA: TGTGCCAGCGCTCCCGGACTAGCGGAGAACACCGGGGAGCTGTTTTTT
CDR3 protein: CASAPGLAENTGELFF

J gene: TRBJ2-1
V gene: TRBV27
clone size: once
D gene: .
CDR3 DNA: TGTGCCAGCAGTTTATATGGTGCCAATGAGCAGTTCTTC
CDR3 protein: CASSLYGANEQFF

J gene: TRBJ1-5
V gene: TRBV7-2
clone size: .
D gene: .
CDR3 DNA: TGTGCCAGCAGCTTAGGGGCAACGGGTCAGCCCCAGCATTTT
CDR3 protein: CASSLGATGQPQHF